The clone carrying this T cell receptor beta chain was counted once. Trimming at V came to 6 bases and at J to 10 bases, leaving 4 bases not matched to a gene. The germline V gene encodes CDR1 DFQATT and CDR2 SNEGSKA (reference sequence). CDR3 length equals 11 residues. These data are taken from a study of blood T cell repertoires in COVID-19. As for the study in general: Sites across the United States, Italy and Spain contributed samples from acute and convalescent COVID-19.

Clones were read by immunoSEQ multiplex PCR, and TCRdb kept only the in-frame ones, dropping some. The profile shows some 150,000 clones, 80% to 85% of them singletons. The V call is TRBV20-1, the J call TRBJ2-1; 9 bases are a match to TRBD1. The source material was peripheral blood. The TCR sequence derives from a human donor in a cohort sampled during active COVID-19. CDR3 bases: TGCAGTGCGACAGGGGGTGGGGAGCAGTTCTTC. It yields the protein CSATGGGEQFF.